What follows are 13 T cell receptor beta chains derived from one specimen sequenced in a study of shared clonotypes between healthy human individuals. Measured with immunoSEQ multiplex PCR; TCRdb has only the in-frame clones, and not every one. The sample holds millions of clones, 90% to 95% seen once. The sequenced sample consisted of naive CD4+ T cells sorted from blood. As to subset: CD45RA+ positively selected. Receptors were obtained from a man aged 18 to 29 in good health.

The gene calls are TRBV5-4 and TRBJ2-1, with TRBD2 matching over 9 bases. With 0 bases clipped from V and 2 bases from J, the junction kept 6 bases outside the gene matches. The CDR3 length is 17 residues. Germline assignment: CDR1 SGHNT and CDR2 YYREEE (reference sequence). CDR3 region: CASSLDPSGTTYNEQFF. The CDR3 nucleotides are TGTGCCAGCAGCTTGGACCCTAGCGGGACCACCTACAATGAGCAGTTCTTC.

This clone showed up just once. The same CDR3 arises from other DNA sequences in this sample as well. As DNA, the CDR3 is TGTGCCAGCAGCGAGGGACAGAGCTCCTACAATGAGCAGTTCTTC. Protein: CASSEGQSSYNEQFF. The V and J genes are TRBV9 and TRBJ2-1; 7 positions match TRBD1. Germline V gives CDR1 SGDLS, CDR2 YYNGEE. CDR3 length: 15 amino acids. V lost 3 bases and J lost 0; bases outside the gene matches: 3.

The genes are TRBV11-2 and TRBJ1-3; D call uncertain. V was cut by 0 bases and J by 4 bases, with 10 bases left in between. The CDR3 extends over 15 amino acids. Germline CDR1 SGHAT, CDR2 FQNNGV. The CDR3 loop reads CASSLDGIPGNTIYF. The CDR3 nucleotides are TGTGCCAGCAGCTTAGATGGTATTCCGGGAAACACCATATATTTT. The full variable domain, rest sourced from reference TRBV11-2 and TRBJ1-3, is EAGVAQSPRYKIIEKRQSVAFWCNPISGHATLYWYQQILGQGPKLLIQFQNNGVVDDSQLPKDRFSAERLKGVDSTLKIQPAKLEDSAVYLCASSLDGIPGNTIYFGEGSWLTVV.

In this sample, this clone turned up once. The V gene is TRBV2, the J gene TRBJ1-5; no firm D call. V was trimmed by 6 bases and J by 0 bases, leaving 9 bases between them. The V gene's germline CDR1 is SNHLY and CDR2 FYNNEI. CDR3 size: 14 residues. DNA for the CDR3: TGTGCCAGCAGCCGACGTAATAGCAATCAGCCCCAGCATTTT. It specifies CASSRRNSNQPQHF.

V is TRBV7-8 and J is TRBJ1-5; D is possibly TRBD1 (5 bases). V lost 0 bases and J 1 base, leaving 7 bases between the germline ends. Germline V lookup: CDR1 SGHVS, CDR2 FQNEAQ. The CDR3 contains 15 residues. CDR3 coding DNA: TGTGCCAGCAGCTTAGCAGGGGCCAGCAATCAGCCCCAGCATTTT. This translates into CASSLAGASNQPQHF.

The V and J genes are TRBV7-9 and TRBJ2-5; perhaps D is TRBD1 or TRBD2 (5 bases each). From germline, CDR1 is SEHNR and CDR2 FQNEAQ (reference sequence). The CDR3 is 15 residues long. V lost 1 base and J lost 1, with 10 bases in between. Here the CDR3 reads CASSLVLGAQETQYF. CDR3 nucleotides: TGTGCCAGCAGCTTAGTCCTCGGGGCCCAAGAGACCCAGTACTTC.

CDR3 sequence reads: CASSLDERNYGYTF. Written as DNA, the CDR3 is TGTGCCAGCAGCTTGGACGAGCGGAACTATGGCTACACCTTC. The chain employs TRBV5-4 and TRBJ1-2; D gene ambiguous. The CDR3 contains 14 residues. Germline V lookup: CDR1 SGHNT, CDR2 YYREEE (reference sequence). Trimming shortened V by 0 bases and J by 2 bases, and 8 bases separated the two germline ends.

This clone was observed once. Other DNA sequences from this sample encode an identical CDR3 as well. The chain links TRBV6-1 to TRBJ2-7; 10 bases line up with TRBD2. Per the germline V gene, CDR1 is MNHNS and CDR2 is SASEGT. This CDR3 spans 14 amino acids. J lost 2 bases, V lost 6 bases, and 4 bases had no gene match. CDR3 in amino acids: CASSASGRAYEQYF. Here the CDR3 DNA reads TGTGCCAGCAGCGCTAGCGGGAGAGCCTACGAGCAGTACTTC.

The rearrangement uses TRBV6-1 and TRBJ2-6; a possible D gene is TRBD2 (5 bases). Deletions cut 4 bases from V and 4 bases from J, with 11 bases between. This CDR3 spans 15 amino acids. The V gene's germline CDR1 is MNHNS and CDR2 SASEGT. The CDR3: CASSVQEAGANVLTF. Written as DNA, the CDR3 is TGTGCCAGCAGTGTTCAGGAGGCCGGGGCCAACGTCCTGACTTTC.

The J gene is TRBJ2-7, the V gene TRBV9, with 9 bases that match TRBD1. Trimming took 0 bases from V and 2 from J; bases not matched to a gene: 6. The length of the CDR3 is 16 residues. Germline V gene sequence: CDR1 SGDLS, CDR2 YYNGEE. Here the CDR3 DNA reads TGTGCCAGCAGCGTAGATCCGGGACAGGGTCCCTACGAGCAGTACTTC. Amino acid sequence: CASSVDPGQGPYEQYF. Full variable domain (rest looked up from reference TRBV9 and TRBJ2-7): DSGVTQTPKHLITATGQRVTLRCSPRSGDLSVYWYQQSLDQGLQFLIQYYNGEERAKGNILERFSAQQFPDLHSELNLSSLELGDSALYFCASSVDPGQGPYEQYFGPGTRLTVT.

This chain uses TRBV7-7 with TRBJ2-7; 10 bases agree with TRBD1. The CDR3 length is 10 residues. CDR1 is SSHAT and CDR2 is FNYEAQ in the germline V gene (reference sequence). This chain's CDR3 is CGQGACEQYF. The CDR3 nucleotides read TGTGGACAGGGGGCCTGCGAGCAGTACTTC.

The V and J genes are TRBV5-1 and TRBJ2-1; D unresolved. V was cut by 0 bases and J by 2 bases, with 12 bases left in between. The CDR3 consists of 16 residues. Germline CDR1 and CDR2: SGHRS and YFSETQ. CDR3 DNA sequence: TGCGCCAGCAGCTTGGACACGAACGGCGCCTACAATGAGCAGTTCTTC. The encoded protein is CASSLDTNGAYNEQFF.

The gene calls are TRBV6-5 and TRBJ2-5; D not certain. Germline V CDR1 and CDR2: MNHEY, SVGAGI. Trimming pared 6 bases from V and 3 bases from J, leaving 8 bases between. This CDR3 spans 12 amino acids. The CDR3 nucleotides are TGTGCCAGCAGCGGCAACGAAGAGACCCAGTACTTC. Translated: CASSGNEETQYF.